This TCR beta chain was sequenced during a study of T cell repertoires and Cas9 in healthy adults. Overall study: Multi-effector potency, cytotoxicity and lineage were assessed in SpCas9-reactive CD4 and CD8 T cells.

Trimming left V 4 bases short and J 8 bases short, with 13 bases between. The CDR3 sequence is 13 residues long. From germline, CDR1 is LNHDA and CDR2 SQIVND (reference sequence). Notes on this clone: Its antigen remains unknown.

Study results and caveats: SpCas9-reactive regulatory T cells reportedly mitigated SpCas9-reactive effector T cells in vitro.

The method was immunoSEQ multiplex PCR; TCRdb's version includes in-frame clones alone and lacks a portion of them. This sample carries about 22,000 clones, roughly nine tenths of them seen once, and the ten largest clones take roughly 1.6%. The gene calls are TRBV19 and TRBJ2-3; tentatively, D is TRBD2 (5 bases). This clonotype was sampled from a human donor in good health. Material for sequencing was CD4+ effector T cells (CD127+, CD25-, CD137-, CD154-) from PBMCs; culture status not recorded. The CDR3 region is CASSNLAGSTQYF. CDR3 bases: TGTGCCAGTAGTAACCTAGCCGGTAGTACGCAGTATTTT.